Below, 9 T cell receptor beta chains from the same sample are listed, as sequenced in a study of blood T cell repertoires in COVID-19. Assay used: immunoSEQ multiplex PCR; TCRdb lists only in-frame clones, some missing. This sample has 120,000 to 150,000 clones, with 84% found just once. Sequencing was carried out using peripheral blood. These receptor sequences come from a woman older than 75 in a cohort sampled during active or convalescent COVID-19.

The chain carries TRBV3-1 (or the pseudogene TRBV3-2) and TRBJ1-5; no firm D call. This CDR3 has 12 residues. V was pared by 5 bases and J by 6 bases, with 8 bases between. Germline V gene lookup returns CDR1 LGHDT and CDR2 YNNKEL (reference sequence). The CDR3 region has the DNA TGTGCCAGCAGCTACCTCGGTCAGCCCCAGCATTTT. Translation: CASSYLGQPQHF.

The chain couples TRBV5-1 to TRBJ2-7; no definite D call. V lost 4 bases, J lost 3 bases, and 2 bases lay in between. The CDR3 is 10 amino acids. The germline CDR1 and CDR2 sequences are SGHRS and YFSETQ. CDR3 sequence: CASSLYEQYF. DNA for the CDR3: TGCGCCAGCAGCCTCTACGAGCAGTACTTC.

J is TRBJ1-1 and V is TRBV15; TRBD1 agrees at 10 bases. V gave up 3 bases and J gave up 6 bases; unmatched junction bases: 4. Germline loops: CDR1 LNHNV, CDR2 YYDKDF (reference sequence). The CDR3 has 14 residues. The CDR3 protein is CATSSDRGRAEAFF. In DNA, the CDR3 is TGTGCCACCAGCAGCGACAGGGGGCGGGCTGAAGCTTTCTTT.

The V call is TRBV21-1, the J call TRBJ2-7; the table gives TRBD2 as D, unverified against the DNA. TRBV21-1 is annotated as a pseudogene. The CDR3 sequence is 14 residues long. The CDR3 protein is CASSLWRVTYEQYF. The CDR3 nucleotides read TGTGCCAGCAGCCTCTGGCGGGTTACCTACGAGCAGTACTTC.

V usage is TRBV7-2 and J usage is TRBJ2-3; no clear D gene. The CDR3 length is 13 residues. Per the germline V gene, CDR1 is SGHTA and CDR2 is FQGNSA. With 3 bases removed from V and 2 bases from J, the gap between germline ends came to 6 bases. CDR3 sequence: CASSFGDTDTQYF. The CDR3 DNA is TGTGCCAGCAGCTTTGGAGACACAGATACGCAGTATTTT.

The chain recombines TRBV19 with TRBJ1-1; D is ambiguous. Germline values: CDR1 LNHDA, CDR2 SQIVND (reference sequence). The V end lost 5 bases, the J end lost 1 base, and 5 bases lay between the germline ends. The CDR3 spans 12 residues. The CDR3 here is CASSLRNTEAFF. The CDR3 region has the DNA TGTGCCAGTAGTTTGAGGAACACTGAAGCTTTCTTT. Filled out from reference TRBV19 and TRBJ1-1, the complete variable domain reads DGGITQSPKYLFRKEGQNVTLSCEQNLNHDAMYWYRQDPGQGLRLIYYSQIVNDFQKGDIAEGYSVSREKKESFPLTVTSAQKNPTAFYLCASSLRNTEAFFGQGTRLTVV.

The rearrangement joins TRBV7-2 to TRBJ1-1, with 9 bases fitting TRBD1. J lost 4 bases, V lost 3 bases, and 9 bases had no gene match. The germline gives CDR1 SGHTA, CDR2 FQGNSA. The length of the CDR3 is 16 residues. CDR3 region: CASSFTGGGPSTEAFF. The CDR3 DNA reads TGTGCCAGCAGCTTTACAGGGGGCGGCCCTAGCACTGAAGCTTTCTTT.

This clone was recorded once. The chain combines TRBV7-9 with TRBJ2-7, with D hard to call. V gave up 5 bases and J gave up 6 bases, with 17 bases separating them. Germline V gene lookup returns CDR1 SEHNR and CDR2 FQNEAQ (reference sequence). The CDR3 loop spans 14 amino acids. Here the CDR3 reads CASSPSALLGEQYV. The CDR3 region has the DNA TGTGCCAGCAGCCCAAGCGCCCTTTTGGGCGAGCAGTACGTC.

The genes are TRBV5-6 and TRBJ1-6, with 8 bases aligning to TRBD1. J lost 7 bases, V lost 2 bases, and 8 bases had no gene match. The length of the CDR3 is 16 residues. Germline V CDR1 and CDR2: SGHDT, YYEEEE. CDR3 amino acids: CASSLGQGFFNSPLHF. CDR3 nucleotides: TGTGCCAGCAGCTTAGGACAGGGTTTTTTCAATTCACCCCTCCACTTT. The complete variable domain, with remaining parts taken from reference TRBV5-6 and TRBJ1-6, reads DAGVTQSPTHLIKTRGQQVTLRCSPKSGHDTVSWYQQALGQGPQFIFQYYEEEERQRGNFPDRFSGHQFPNYSSELNVNALLLGDSALYLCASSLGQGFFNSPLHFGNGTRLTVT.